The 12 T cell receptor beta chains listed next were all sequenced from one sample in a study of shared clonotypes between healthy human individuals. Some clones are missing from TCRdb's copy, which holds only in-frame ones; the method was immunoSEQ multiplex PCR. The profile shows around 2.3 million clones, around 95% of them singletons. Sample: naive CD4+ T cells sorted from blood. Described subset: CD45RA+ positively selected. The receptors come from a man aged 18 to 29 in good health.

This chain connects TRBV9 to TRBJ2-2; D is ambiguous. The CDR3 covers 13 residues. V lost 0 bases, J lost 6 bases, and 6 bases lay in between. From germline, CDR1 is SGDLS and CDR2 YYNGEE. The CDR3 DNA is TGTGCCAGCAGCGTAGGTGGGGCCGGGGAGCTGTTTTTT. It encodes CASSVGGAGELFF. Full variable domain (rest looked up from reference TRBV9 and TRBJ2-2): DSGVTQTPKHLITATGQRVTLRCSPRSGDLSVYWYQQSLDQGLQFLIQYYNGEERAKGNILERFSAQQFPDLHSELNLSSLELGDSALYFCASSVGGAGELFFGEGSRLTVL.

V and J are TRBV11-2 and TRBJ2-7; no definite D call. V was cut by 3 bases and J by 1 base, with 10 bases left in between. Germline V lookup: CDR1 SGHAT, CDR2 FQNNGV. The length of the CDR3 is 14 residues. The CDR3 DNA reads as TGTGCCAGCAGCTTCAGCCAGAGTTCCTACGAGCAGTACTTC. It codes for CASSFSQSSYEQYF.

The rearrangement uses TRBV7-8 and TRBJ1-5; 7 bases map to TRBD1. This CDR3 contains 17 residues. V dropped 0 bases and J dropped 0; count of bases not matched to a gene: 5. Germline CDR1 SGHVS, CDR2 FQNEAQ. The CDR3 coding sequence is TGTGCCAGCAGCTTAGCGGGCAGGGGGTATAGCAATCAGCCCCAGCATTTT. It translates to CASSLAGRGYSNQPQHF.

The J gene is TRBJ2-1, the V gene TRBV10-2; tentatively, D is TRBD2 (6 bases). Germline assignment: CDR1 WSHSY and CDR2 SAAADI. The CDR3 length is 16 residues. V was trimmed by 2 bases and J by 1 base, leaving 12 bases between them. CDR3 in amino acids: CASSERESFSYNEQFF. The CDR3 bases are TGCGCCAGCAGTGAGCGGGAGAGTTTTTCCTACAATGAGCAGTTCTTC.

This chain joins TRBV19 and TRBJ2-6, with D unresolved. Trimming left V 6 bases short and J 0 bases short, with 9 bases between. The CDR3 loop spans 15 amino acids. Germline values: CDR1 LNHDA, CDR2 SQIVND (reference sequence). DNA of the CDR3: TGTGCCAGTAGAAAATTAGACTCTGGGGCCAACGTCCTGACTTTC. As protein: CASRKLDSGANVLTF.

The table lists this clone with a few counts. This same CDR3 is encoded by further DNA sequences in the sample. The rearrangement uses TRBV7-2 and TRBJ2-7; 10 positions match TRBD1. Germline values: CDR1 SGHTA, CDR2 FQGNSA. With V trimmed by 3 bases and J by 2 bases, 1 base remained unmatched. This CDR3 has 14 residues. CDR3 DNA: TGTGCCAGCAGCTTGGGACAGGGGACCTACGAGCAGTACTTC. Its protein product is CASSLGQGTYEQYF.

This chain links TRBV5-7 with TRBJ1-1; D possibly corresponds to TRBD1 (5 bases). TRBV5-7 falls under the ORF class, with uncertain function. Deletions cut 4 bases from V and 4 bases from J, with 11 bases between. CDR3 length: 13 residues. DNA of the CDR3: TGTGCCAGCAGCCACGGGGACCCCACTGAAGCTTTCTTT. Protein product: CASSHGDPTEAFF.

Here the CDR3 reads CASSISVFNQPQHF. CDR3 in DNA: TGTGCCAGCAGCATCAGTGTTTTCAATCAGCCCCAGCATTTT. This chain connects TRBV7-2 to TRBJ1-5, with D unclear. V lost 5 bases and J 3 bases, leaving 11 bases between the germline ends. Germline CDR1 and CDR2: SGHTA and FQGNSA. This CDR3 comprises 14 residues.

The V and J genes are TRBV18 and TRBJ2-2, with 8 bases identical to TRBD1. Germline lookup yields CDR1 KGHSH and CDR2 LQKENI. V lost 5 bases, J lost 4 bases, and 6 bases stayed unmatched. This CDR3 is 15 amino acids long. The CDR3 spells CASSTDRGGTGELFF. CDR3 sequence (DNA): TGTGCCAGCTCAACAGACAGGGGAGGCACCGGGGAGCTGTTTTTT.

The chain employs TRBV5-5 and TRBJ1-6; the match to TRBD1 covers 7 bases. CDR3 length: 15 residues. With 6 bases clipped from V and 9 bases from J, the junction kept 12 bases outside the gene matches. Germline CDR1 and CDR2: SGHKS and YYEKEE (reference sequence). CDR3 DNA sequence: TGTGCCAGCACCCTTGGGGGGGACAGATTTTCACCCCTCCACTTT. Translation gives CASTLGGDRFSPLHF.

The V and J genes are TRBV7-9 and TRBJ1-6; TRBD1 might be the D (6 bases). V lost 2 bases, J lost 5 bases, and 7 bases lay in between. The germline gives CDR1 SEHNR, CDR2 FQNEAQ (reference sequence). The length of the CDR3 is 14 residues. In DNA form, the CDR3 reads TGTGCCAGCAGCTTAAGACAGGATAATTCACCCCTCCACTTT. This sequence encodes CASSLRQDNSPLHF.

The chain combines TRBV7-2 with TRBJ2-4; D gene ambiguous. CDR3 length equals 14 residues. Germline V gene data show CDR1 as SGHTA and CDR2 as FQGNSA. The V end was cut by 6 bases, the J end by 2 bases, with 11 bases between. CDR3 amino acids: CASRPAATKNIQYF. Written as DNA, the CDR3 is TGTGCCAGCAGGCCTGCCGCGACCAAAAACATTCAGTACTTC.